This TCR beta chain emerged from a study of CXCR3-negative and CXCR3-positive naive CD8 T cells. Findings and caveats of the study: Each naive subset displayed comparably high diversity, whereas memory CD8+ cells displayed much lower diversity. Naive cells positive for CXCR3 carried more hydrophobic TRB CDR3s than CXCR3-negative ones. Whereas memory cells differed, naive CXCR3-negative and CXCR3-positive cells shared similar TRBV-TRBJ usage.

With UMI labels, 5' RACE was used to prepare the TRB cDNA libraries. Following a re-call of the 5' RACE reads, TCRdb has one entry per CDR3 protein and lacks DNA. Reported are roughly 89,000 distinct CDR3 sequences; the ten largest clones contain around 1.8%. Details on this clonotype: Its antigen is not identified.

The sequenced material came from naive CXCR3- CD8+ T cells from blood. Subset meaning: CD45RO-CCR7+CD27+CD95- naive CD8+ T cells lacking CXCR3 (TNR3-). This TCR was sampled from a human donor in good health. Some clones in this sample may be carry-over from other donors' samples.

The CDR3 is CSVRTTGYSYEQYF. This chain links TRBV29-1 with TRBJ2-7; the TCRdb call, TRBD1, lacks DNA for checking. Per the germline V gene, CDR1 is SQVTM and CDR2 is ANQGSEA. The length of the CDR3 is 14 residues.